This T cell receptor (beta chain) was identified during a study of beta chain features in type 1 diabetes. At the level of the study: The samples had 85 million to 130 million sorted cells examined in all.

Sorted CD4+ subsets: naive, central memory, regulatory, stem cell-like memory (CD45RO/CCR7/CD25/CD127/CD95/CD27 panel). A remark on this clone: The antigen remains undetermined.

Expressed TCRB transcripts were sequenced, since all the RNA that had been isolated was reverse transcribed. Profiling relied on immunoSEQ multiplex PCR, and the TCRdb table lists in-frame clones only, not all of them. The sample consists of hundreds of thousands of clones, about 70% of them appearing once. The study, taken as a whole, reports: Relative to healthy donors, patients appeared to have naive, central memory and Treg TCRB repertoires that were more similar.

The CDR3 totals 14 residues. CDR1 SGHVS and CDR2 FQNEAQ come from the germline V gene. Trimming took off 2 bases at V and 0 bases at J, with 8 bases between the two ends. The genes are TRBV7-8 and TRBJ2-7; D gene unclear. Material: naive CD4+ T cells from blood. The TCR originated in a man aged 30-40 years in good health. The CDR3 nucleotides read TGTGCCAGCAGCTTAAGTGTGGTCTCCTACGAGCAGTACTTC. Its translation: CASSLSVVSYEQYF.